This T cell receptor beta chain was sequenced during a study of T cell changes during pregnancy in multiple sclerosis. As to this clone: In the same sample, other DNA sequences code for this CDR3.

Only in-frame clones appear in the TCRdb table, and some are missing; sequencing was by immunoSEQ multiplex PCR. The table lists roughly 36,000 clones, roughly 89% of them singletons. V was shortened by 2 bases and J by 4 bases, with 8 bases between the two germline ends. The germline gives CDR1 MNHEY, CDR2 SVGAGI. The CDR3 runs to 13 residues. This clonotype was sampled from a female donor with multiple sclerosis, enrolled in a pregnancy study. This chain uses TRBV6-5 with TRBJ1-1; D perhaps matches TRBD1 (5 bases). This specimen was CD8+ T cells from peripheral blood mononuclear cells, taken in the second trimester of pregnancy. CDR3 residues: CASSYGGGTEAFF. The CDR3 bases are TGTGCCAGCAGTTACGGCGGGGGCACTGAAGCTTTCTTT.